This passage covers 15 T cell receptor beta chains from one sample sequenced in a study of beta chain features in type 1 diabetes. Findings and limits, study-wide: Moderate yet significant TCRB CDR3 shortening was seen in Type 1 diabetes patients in all four CD4+ subsets.

What these receptors recognize is not known. Reverse transcribing all isolated RNA meant expressed TCRB transcripts were sequenced. Using immunoSEQ multiplex PCR, the repertoire was profiled, and TCRdb retains in-frame clones only, with some absent. The sample shows under 300,000 clones, about 15% of them seen only once. The sample comprised naive CD4+ T cells from blood. Receptors were obtained from a young man with type 1 diabetes.

This clone was seen only a few times. The CDR3 DNA sequence: TGTGCCATCAGTGATGAACAGGGGGCTGGCTACACCTTC. Its protein product is CAISDEQGAGYTF. This rearrangement joins TRBV10-3 to TRBJ1-2, with 9 bases matching TRBD1. With 3 bases clipped from V and 7 bases from J, the junction kept 3 bases outside the gene matches. The CDR3 length is 13 residues. Per germline, CDR1 ENHRY and CDR2 SYGVKD.

V and J are TRBV15 and TRBJ2-7; 11 positions agree with TRBD2. Germline lookup yields CDR1 LNHNV and CDR2 YYDKDF (reference sequence). V trimming: 0 bases; J trimming: 3 bases; junction bases outside the gene matches: 10. The CDR3 consists of 18 residues. CDR3 sequence: CATSRERIGTSGNYEQYF. CDR3 in DNA: TGTGCCACCAGCAGAGAGAGAATTGGGACTAGCGGAAACTACGAGCAGTACTTC.

The rearrangement links TRBV6-1 to TRBJ2-1; D not resolved. From germline, CDR1 is MNHNS and CDR2 SASEGT. V shed 6 bases and J shed 4 bases, with 10 bases lying between them. The CDR3 extends over 13 amino acids. In DNA form, the CDR3 reads TGTGCCAGCAGGGAGCCTTCTTACAATGAGCAGTTCTTC. Translation gives CASREPSYNEQFF.

This chain connects TRBV18 to TRBJ1-2; TRBD1 might be the D (6 bases). V was pared by 4 bases and J by 0 bases, with 12 bases between. This CDR3 contains 15 residues. The germline gives CDR1 KGHSH, CDR2 LQKENI. CDR3 in amino acids: CASSLNGQPNYGYTF. CDR3 sequence (DNA): TGTGCCAGCTCACTGAACGGACAGCCTAACTATGGCTACACCTTC.

This clone showed up just a few times. The genes are TRBV4-2 and TRBJ2-7, with 8 bases fitting TRBD1. Unmatched junction bases numbered 7, after V lost 0 bases and J lost 3 bases. The CDR3 is made up of 16 amino acids. CDR1 LGHNA and CDR2 YNFKEQ come from the germline V gene. The CDR3 sequence is CASSQEPGQADYEQYF. In nucleotides, the CDR3 is TGTGCCAGCAGCCAAGAACCGGGACAGGCAGACTACGAGCAGTACTTC.

This clone occurred a few times. This chain joins TRBV29-1 and TRBJ2-5; 7 nucleotides align to TRBD1. The J call is doubtful: the DNA matches TRBJ2-7 better. CDR3 length equals 15 residues. Germline values: CDR1 SQVTM, CDR2 ANQGSEA. CDR3 DNA: TGCAGCGTTGTGTCCGGTTGGACAGGAACCTACGAGCAGTACTTC. Residues: CSVVSGWTGTYEQYF.

V gene TRBV2 combines with J gene TRBJ2-1; D remains unclear. This CDR3 is built from 14 residues. Deletions cut 10 bases from V and 3 bases from J, with 16 bases between. The germline CDR1 and CDR2 sequences are SNHLY and FYNNEI. The chain's CDR3 is CANTPRSDYNEQFF. In DNA, the CDR3 is TGTGCCAATACCCCGCGGTCAGACTACAATGAGCAGTTCTTC. The full variable domain, its missing parts supplied by reference TRBV2 and TRBJ2-1, is EPEVTQTPSHQVTQMGQEVILRCVPISNHLYFYWYRQILGQKVEFLVSFYNNEISEKSEIFDDQFSVERPDGSNFTLKIRSTKLEDSAMYFCANTPRSDYNEQFFGPGTRLTVL.

The V gene is TRBV2, the J gene TRBJ1-2; 7 bases fit TRBD1. Germline loops: CDR1 SNHLY, CDR2 FYNNEI. This CDR3 is 15 amino acids long. Losses at the gene ends were 7 bases for V and 4 bases for J; bases not matched to a gene: 12. As DNA, the CDR3 is TGTGCCAGCAACCCTTACCGACAGGGTGGCTATGGCTACACCTTC. As protein: CASNPYRQGGYGYTF.

The table lists this clone with a few counts. The sample carries other DNA sequences with the same CDR3. CDR3 in DNA: TGTGCCAGCAGCCCTGGGGGGGAGCAGTTCTTC. Translated, it gives CASSPGGEQFF. The chain is built from TRBV11-2 and TRBJ2-1; D is perhaps TRBD2 (6 bases). Germline V CDR1 and CDR2: SGHAT, FQNNGV. The CDR3 has 11 residues. V was trimmed by 5 bases and J by 10 bases, leaving 9 bases between them. The variable domain in full, with the rest retrieved from reference TRBV11-2 and TRBJ2-1, is EAGVAQSPRYKIIEKRQSVAFWCNPISGHATLYWYQQILGQGPKLLIQFQNNGVVDDSQLPKDRFSAERLKGVDSTLKIQPAKLEDSAVYLCASSPGGEQFFGPGTRLTVL.

CDR3 amino acids: CASSVEERGLSYGYTF. CDR3 sequence (DNA): TGTGCCAGCAGCGTAGAAGAGAGGGGGTTGTCCTATGGCTACACCTTC. This chain uses TRBV9 with TRBJ1-2; D may be TRBD1 (6 bases). V gave up 0 bases and J gave up 4 bases, with 16 bases separating them. Germline CDR1 SGDLS, CDR2 YYNGEE. The CDR3 has 16 residues.

The CDR3 loop reads CASSSTSGSTGELFF. The DNA of the CDR3 is TGTGCCAGCAGTTCGACTAGCGGGAGTACCGGGGAGCTGTTTTTT. The chain links TRBV2 to TRBJ2-2, with 12 nucleotides matching TRBD2. CDR1 is SNHLY and CDR2 is FYNNEI in the germline V gene. V lost 5 bases to trimming and J lost 5 bases; unmatched junction nucleotides: 3. The length of the CDR3 is 15 residues.

This clone was counted only a few times. The chain carries TRBV29-1 and TRBJ2-7; 10 bases line up with TRBD1. With V trimmed by 3 bases and J by 6 bases, 5 bases remained unmatched. The length of the CDR3 is 13 residues. From germline, CDR1 is SQVTM and CDR2 ANQGSEA. The CDR3 is CSVERDRGSEQYF. DNA for the CDR3: TGCAGCGTTGAGCGGGACAGGGGTTCCGAGCAGTACTTC.

The V gene is TRBV5-6, the J gene TRBJ2-2, with 9 bases aligning to TRBD1. Germline values: CDR1 SGHDT, CDR2 YYEEEE. The CDR3 extends over 16 amino acids. V dropped 4 bases and J dropped 1; count of bases not matched to a gene: 5. CDR3 protein: CASSAGTGRNTGELFF. In DNA form, the CDR3 reads TGTGCCAGCAGCGCTGGGACAGGGCGGAACACCGGGGAGCTGTTTTTT.

CDR3 sequence: CASSSDRGLYGYTF. In DNA form, the CDR3 reads TGTGCCAGCAGCTCGGACAGGGGCCTCTATGGCTACACCTTC. V usage is TRBV6-1 and J usage is TRBJ1-2, with 9 bases that match TRBD1. The CDR3 extends over 14 amino acids. Germline trimming cut 6 bases from V and 4 bases from J; bases unmatched to any gene: 6. In germline, CDR1 is MNHNS, CDR2 SASEGT.

This clone was seen only a few times. V and J are TRBV4-2 and TRBJ2-1; TRBD1 is a possible D gene (6 bases). V was clipped by 4 bases and J by 0 bases, with 13 bases between them. Germline V lookup: CDR1 LGHNA, CDR2 YNFKEQ. This CDR3 has 16 amino acids. CDR3 DNA sequence: TGTGCCAGCAGCCTTATAGGGGGAAGCTCCTACAATGAGCAGTTCTTC. Translation: CASSLIGGSSYNEQFF.